This T cell receptor (beta chain) was documented in a study of blood T cells in healthy people across ages. Study context: Capture by template switching was about one barcoded beta molecule per two T cells. General study results and limits: Conclusively comparing naive with antigen-experienced cells was impossible with unsorted PBMCs. Donors of long life had a larger count of naive CD4+ cells and greater diversity than aged donors.

Donors gave 8.5 to 10 milliliters of peripheral blood apiece. In the case of this clonotype: What it binds is not known.

PCR was performed a second time for about 7 to 11 cycles using a sample-barcoded 5' primer and a J-beta primer mix. A single record per CDR3 protein comes from TCRdb applying MiXCR to the 5' RACE reads. The sample consists of hundreds of thousands of distinct CDR3 sequences, roughly 43% of them appearing once. Trimming shortened V by 7 bases and J by 5 bases, and 8 bases separated the two germline ends. The germline gives CDR1 SGHTA, CDR2 FQGNSA. The CDR3 has 12 residues. This sequence originates from a man aged 80 or over in good health. The gene calls are TRBV7-2 and TRBJ2-2; D perhaps matches TRBD1 (5 bases). Input material: blood. CDR3 nucleotide sequence: TGTGCCAGCAACAGGCCAACCGGGGAGCTGTTTTTT. Translation: CASNRPTGELFF.